Below are 15 T cell receptor beta chains sequenced from a single sample in a study of cytomegalovirus exposure and HLA in healthy donors. 60 Vbeta and 13 Jbeta primers were used in PCR. TCRdb's copy holds only in-frame clones and misses some; the assay was immunoSEQ multiplex PCR. The profile shows roughly 170,000 clones, approximately 84% of them singletons. The sample was PBMCs. The receptor set was obtained from a woman aged 45-65 years in good health and CMV-seropositive.

This clone was seen a handful of times. The chain employs TRBV27 and TRBJ2-7, with 7 bases lining up with TRBD1. CDR3 length: 13 residues. From germline, CDR1 is MNHEY and CDR2 SMNVEV (reference sequence). J gave up 4 bases and V 2 bases, and 2 bases lay outside the gene matches. The CDR3 DNA follows: TGTGCCAGCAGTTTACGACAGGGTTACGAGCAGTACTTC. It translates to CASSLRQGYEQYF.

J is TRBJ1-2 and V is TRBV25-1, with no clear D. CDR1 is MGHDK, CDR2 SYGVNS, per germline. The CDR3 length is 12 residues. Trimming cost V 5 bases and J 4 bases, with 8 bases left between them. CDR3 nucleotide sequence: TGTGCCAGCAGTCCCGGGGTCTATGGCTACACCTTC. Protein sequence: CASSPGVYGYTF.

This clone has only one observation. V usage is TRBV29-1 and J usage is TRBJ2-3, with 11 bases matching TRBD2. V was pared by 3 bases and J by 5 bases, with 4 bases of the junction left unmatched. The CDR3 has 14 residues. CDR1 SQVTM and CDR2 ANQGSEA come from the germline V gene. In DNA form, the CDR3 reads TGCAGCGTTGATCTAGGACTAGCGGGAGATACGCAGTATTTT. Amino acids: CSVDLGLAGDTQYF.

Only a few counts were recorded for this clone. This CDR3 reads CSVDPGQGVYGYTF. CDR3 sequence (DNA): TGCAGCGTAGACCCCGGACAGGGGGTCTATGGCTACACCTTC. V gene TRBV29-1 combines with J gene TRBJ1-2, with TRBD1 identical over 10 bases. The CDR3 runs to 14 residues. Trimming cost V 6 bases and J 4 bases; bases outside gene matches: 8. Germline CDR1 is SQVTM and CDR2 is ANQGSEA.

This clone was counted only a few times. The chain is built from TRBV6-1 and TRBJ1-2; the D gene is possibly TRBD1 (5 bases). V gave up 7 bases and J gave up 5 bases, with 14 bases separating them. This CDR3 comprises 13 residues. From germline, CDR1 is MNHNS and CDR2 SASEGT. CDR3 residues: CASNPQVLYGYTF. CDR3 nucleotide sequence: TGTGCCAGCAACCCACAGGTCCTATATGGCTACACCTTC.

The chain employs TRBV29-1 and TRBJ2-1, with 9 bases fitting TRBD1. Losses at the gene ends were 1 base for V and 6 bases for J; bases not matched to a gene: 4. Germline loops: CDR1 SQVTM, CDR2 ANQGSEA. This CDR3 is built from 14 residues. For the CDR3, the DNA is TGCAGCGTTGAAGGGGACAGGGCGGTCAATGAGCAGTTCTTC. As protein: CSVEGDRAVNEQFF.

About this clone itself: Different DNA sequences within this sample yield the same CDR3. The rearrangement links TRBV7-3 to TRBJ1-5; D is unclear. Deletions cut 3 bases from V and 5 bases from J, with 8 bases between. Per the germline V gene, CDR1 is SGHTA and CDR2 is FQGTGA. This CDR3 spans 13 amino acids. CDR3 sequence (DNA): TGTGCCAGCAGCTTGGGCAGTGATCAGCCCCAGCATTTT. Its protein is CASSLGSDQPQHF.

This chain uses TRBV6-1 with TRBJ1-2; D call uncertain. CDR1 MNHNS and CDR2 SASEGT come from the germline V gene. The CDR3 runs to 14 residues. The V gene lost 1 base and the J gene lost 4 bases, with 10 bases spanning the gap. The CDR3 region has the DNA TGTGCCAGCAGTGAAGTACTCGGGTCCTATGGCTACACCTTC. It codes for CASSEVLGSYGYTF.

The chain joins TRBV2 to TRBJ1-6; D unclear. CDR1 and CDR2 (germline): SNHLY, FYNNEI. Trimming stripped 3 bases from V and 9 bases from J, with 15 bases between. CDR3 length equals 15 residues. The DNA of the CDR3 is TGTGCCAGCAGTGATCAGAGAAGAGGAGGTTCACCCCTCCACTTT. Amino acids: CASSDQRRGGSPLHF. The full variable domain, rest sourced from reference TRBV2 and TRBJ1-6, is EPEVTQTPSHQVTQMGQEVILRCVPISNHLYFYWYRQILGQKVEFLVSFYNNEISEKSEIFDDQFSVERPDGSNFTLKIRSTKLEDSAMYFCASSDQRRGGSPLHFGNGTRLTVT.

CDR3 coding DNA: TGTGCCATCAGACAGGTTGAAGGCTATGGCTACACCTTC. Amino acids: CAIRQVEGYGYTF. The chain is built from TRBV10-3 and TRBJ1-2, with D perhaps matching TRBD1 (5 bases). Trimming shortened V by 6 bases and J by 4 bases, and 12 bases separated the two germline ends. CDR1 is ENHRY and CDR2 is SYGVKD in the germline V gene. The CDR3 is 13 amino acids.

J is TRBJ2-1 and V is TRBV11-3; D possibly corresponds to TRBD1 (5 bases). Between the trimmed V and J ends, which lost 3 bases and 6 bases, there was a span of 9 bases. CDR3 length equals 13 residues. Germline CDR1 and CDR2: SGHNT and YENEEA. The CDR3 here is CASSFQGSNEQFF. The DNA for the CDR3 is TGTGCCAGCAGCTTCCAGGGAAGCAATGAGCAGTTCTTC.

This chain joins TRBV6-5 and TRBJ1-2; a possible D gene is TRBD1 (5 bases). The CDR3 is made up of 14 amino acids. Germline-derived CDR1 and CDR2 are MNHEY and SVGAGI. V lost 8 bases, J lost 4 bases, and 17 bases lay in between. The CDR3 DNA is TGTGCCAGCGCCCGGGAGGGGTCGGGCTATGGCTACACCTTC. This sequence encodes CASAREGSGYGYTF.

The sample holds a few counts of this clone. The V and J genes are TRBV6-5 and TRBJ1-2; the match to TRBD1 covers 10 bases. CDR1 is MNHEY, CDR2 SVGAGI, per germline. V was pared by 2 bases and J by 3 bases, with 0 bases of the junction left unmatched. The CDR3 has 14 residues. CDR3: CASSYGTGDYGYTF. For the CDR3, the DNA is TGTGCCAGCAGTTACGGGACAGGGGACTATGGCTACACCTTC.

DNA of the CDR3: TGTGCCAGCTCGGCGGAGGTGGGAGAAGGTGAAAAACTGTTTTTT. This sequence encodes CASSAEVGEGEKLFF. This chain uses TRBV18 with TRBJ1-4; D is undetermined. CDR1 is KGHSH, CDR2 LQKENI, per germline. This CDR3 comprises 15 residues. The V gene lost 6 bases and the J gene lost 7 bases, with 18 bases spanning the gap.

The CDR3 loop is CASSTQANYGYTF. CDR3 nucleotides: TGCGCCAGCTCTACGCAAGCTAACTATGGCTACACCTTC. The chain couples TRBV4-1 to TRBJ1-2, with D uncertain. The CDR3 is 13 residues long. V gave up 8 bases and J gave up 0 bases, with 10 bases separating them. Per the germline V gene, CDR1 is MGHRA and CDR2 is YSYEKL.